The 20 T cell receptor beta chains below come from one sample, sequenced in a study of blood T cells in healthy people across ages. Through a sample-barcoded 5' primer and a J-beta primer mix, a second PCR was run for about 6 to 11 cycles. MiXCR, applied by TCRdb to the 5' RACE reads, yields one record per CDR3 protein. The sample lists around 670,000 distinct CDR3 sequences; approximately 30% were seen once. Sequences were obtained from blood. The receptors here all came from an elderly woman in good health.

Many counts were recorded for this clonotype. This chain connects TRBV10-3 to TRBJ2-7; TRBD1 is a possible D gene (5 bases). The CDR3 extends over 14 amino acids. V gave up 2 bases and J gave up 5 bases, with 13 bases separating them. Germline V CDR1 and CDR2: ENHRY, SYGVKD. CDR3 in DNA: TGTGCCATCAGTGAGGTAGCAGGGCCCCACGAGCAGTACTTC. Encoded protein: CAISEVAGPHEQYF.

This rearrangement joins TRBV20-1 to TRBJ2-7; 7 nucleotides line up with TRBD2. The germline CDR1 and CDR2 sequences are DFQATT and SNEGSKA (reference sequence). Unmatched junction bases numbered 5, after V lost 0 bases and J lost 0 bases. The CDR3 is made up of 15 amino acids. The CDR3 here is CSARDPGLSSYEQYF. The DNA of the CDR3 is TGCAGTGCTAGAGATCCGGGACTAAGCTCCTACGAGCAGTACTTC.

The V gene is TRBV30, the J gene TRBJ1-2, with 10 positions matching TRBD1. J was trimmed by 7 bases and V by 3 bases; bases with no gene match: 5. Germline loops: CDR1 GTSNPN, CDR2 SVGIG (reference sequence). The length of the CDR3 is 13 residues. Written as DNA, the CDR3 is TGTGCCTGGAGAGACAGGGGGCGGGGTGGCTACACCTTC. Amino acid sequence: CAWRDRGRGGYTF.

This clonotype was found a few times. It may be a read error: a sequence one base away is much more abundant. V is TRBV29-1 and J is TRBJ2-5, with 7 bases aligning to TRBD1. The J call could be wrong; TRBJ2-1 is a better fit for the DNA end. The CDR3 sequence is 12 residues long. Germline-derived CDR1 and CDR2 are SQVTM and ANQGSEA. CDR3 nucleotides: TGCAGCGTTGGACAGGGTAGAGAGACCCAGTTCTTC. The encoded protein is CSVGQGRETQFF.

The chain employs TRBV27 and TRBJ2-2; the D is unclear. The CDR3 extends over 14 amino acids. Trimming cost V 6 bases and J 1 base, with 9 bases left between them. Germline V lookup: CDR1 MNHEY, CDR2 SMNVEV (reference sequence). The CDR3 bases are TGTGCCAGCAGCCTACATGGGAACACCGGGGAGCTGTTTTTT. It specifies CASSLHGNTGELFF.

This clonotype was recorded at least ten times. The V and J genes are TRBV7-2 and TRBJ1-6, with D unclear. V was cut by 2 bases and J by 7 bases, with 9 bases left in between. The CDR3 runs 14 residues. The germline CDR1 and CDR2 sequences are SGHTA and FQGNSA. CDR3 in amino acids: CASSLMQSNSPLHF. CDR3 nucleotide sequence: TGTGCCAGCAGCTTAATGCAGTCGAATTCACCCCTCCACTTT. Based on the CDR3 plus reference TRBV7-2 and TRBJ1-6, the full variable domain is GAGVSQSPSNKVTEKGKDVELRCDPISGHTALYWYRQSLGQGLEFLIYFQGNSAPDKSGLPSDRFSAERTGGSVSTLTIQRTQQEDSAVYLCASSLMQSNSPLHFGNGTRLTVT.

This clonotype was recorded at least ten times. The gene calls are TRBV6-1 and TRBJ2-7, with D possibly being TRBD1 (5 bases). Germline CDR1 reads MNHNS; CDR2 reads SASEGT. V shed 4 bases and J shed 2 bases, with 18 bases lying between them. The CDR3 length is 16 residues. The CDR3 region has the DNA TGTGCCAGCAGTGCTTCCCTCTGGCAGGGTCCCTACGAGCAGTACTTC. Translating gives CASSASLWQGPYEQYF.

In regard to this clonotype: The junction does not match germline at one end; this may be a read error. The chain has TRBV5-1 and TRBJ2-5; D is uncertain. CDR1 is SGHRS and CDR2 is YFSETQ in the germline V gene. CDR3 size: 11 residues. The CDR3 DNA follows: TGCGCCAACAGCCACAGAGAGACCCAGTACTTC. This translates into CANSHRETQYF. The full variable domain, rest sourced from reference TRBV5-1 and TRBJ2-5, is KAGVTQTPRYLIKTRGQQVTLSCSPISGHRSVSWYQQTPGQGLQFLFEYFSETQRNKGNFPGRFSGRQFSNSRSEMNVSTLELGDSALYLCANSHRETQYFGPGTRLLVL.

This clonotype appeared many times. This chain connects TRBV13 to TRBJ1-5; D may be TRBD1 (5 bases). V was cut by 6 bases and J by 2 bases, with 17 bases left in between. Germline lookup yields CDR1 PRHDT and CDR2 FYEKMQ (reference sequence). This CDR3 comprises 16 residues. This CDR3 is CASRGPAHEGNQPQHF. In DNA, the CDR3 is TGTGCCAGCAGGGGGCCAGCGCATGAGGGCAATCAGCCCCAGCATTTT.

This clonotype was counted at least ten times. The chain employs TRBV5-1 and TRBJ2-1, with 9 bases aligning to TRBD1. V was clipped by 1 base and J by 8 bases; unmatched bases: 4. CDR1 SGHRS and CDR2 YFSETQ come from the germline V gene. The CDR3 has 14 residues. The CDR3 protein is CASSLSGTGYEQFF. The DNA for the CDR3 is TGCGCCAGCAGCTTGTCGGGGACAGGGTATGAGCAGTTCTTC. Drawing the rest from reference TRBV5-1 and TRBJ2-1, the complete variable domain is KAGVTQTPRYLIKTRGQQVTLSCSPISGHRSVSWYQQTPGQGLQFLFEYFSETQRNKGNFPGRFSGRQFSNSRSEMNVSTLELGDSALYLCASSLSGTGYEQFFGPGTRLTVL.

The sample holds a few counts of this clonotype. This may be a read error, as it is one base from a much larger clone. The rearrangement joins TRBV7-3 to TRBJ2-5, with TRBD2 identical over 16 bases. Germline CDR1 and CDR2: SGHTA and FQGTGA. The CDR3 contains 19 residues. J was trimmed by 11 bases and V by 6 bases; bases with no gene match: 21. The CDR3 DNA reads TGTGCCAGCAGTAGAGGGGTGCAGGGACTAGCGGGGGGGTCCAATGAGCAGTACTTC. Encoded protein: CASSRGVQGLAGGSNEQYF.

The rearrangement links TRBV2 to TRBJ1-6; 7 bases agree with TRBD1. V lost 8 bases, J lost 3 bases, and 10 bases stayed unmatched. The CDR3 sequence is 16 residues long. Looked up from germline, CDR1 is SNHLY and CDR2 is FYNNEI. CDR3 sequence: CASYLAGGGYNSPLHF. CDR3 in DNA: TGTGCCAGCTACTTAGCAGGGGGTGGCTATAATTCACCCCTCCACTTT.

This clonotype was seen more than once but under ten times. A much larger clone lies one base from this, so it may be a read error. This rearrangement joins TRBV30 to TRBJ1-4; 9 nucleotides match TRBD1. Per the germline V gene, CDR1 is GTSNPN and CDR2 is SVGIG (reference sequence). CDR3 length: 14 residues. The CDR3 coding sequence is TGTGCCTGGTCACAGGGGGCGCGCAATGAAAAACGGTTTTTT. Amino acids: CAWSQGARNEKRFF.

Worth noting for this clonotype: One base away lies a much larger clone, so this may be a sequencing read error. V gene TRBV21-1 combines with J gene TRBJ2-1; whether TRBD1, the table's D call, matches the DNA was not checked. TRBV21-1 is given as a pseudogene. The CDR3 is made up of 17 amino acids. CDR3 in amino acids: CASSKASRVGGGYEQFF. The CDR3 DNA reads as TGTGCCAGCAGCAAAGCATCCCGGGTAGGCGGGGGCTACGAGCAGTTCTTC.

This clonotype was recorded at least ten times. The chain employs TRBV28 and TRBJ2-3, with 9 bases that match TRBD2. This CDR3 is built from 15 residues. Germline CDR1 is MDHEN and CDR2 is SYDVKM. V was clipped by 5 bases and J by 5 bases; unmatched bases: 8. The CDR3: CASSTSSGAKDTQYF. Here the CDR3 DNA reads TGTGCCAGCAGTACATCTAGCGGGGCTAAAGATACGCAGTATTTT.

Comments on this clonotype: A much larger clone lies one base from this, so it may be a read error. The chain couples TRBV7-3 to TRBJ1-6; weak D call: TRBD1 (5 bases). Germline assignment: CDR1 SGHTA and CDR2 FQGTGA. There are 14 residues in the CDR3. The chain's CDR3 is CASSLRGGDSPRHF. Here the CDR3 DNA reads TGTGCCAGCAGCTTAAGGGGGGGGGATTCACCCCGCCACTTT.

Details on this clonotype: This may stem from a read error, because a much larger clone lies one nucleotide away. The CDR3 carries no conserved terminal phenylalanine or tryptophan, so it likely arises from a read error. V is TRBV9 and J is TRBJ1-2, with TRBD1 identical over 8 bases. The J segment lost 7 bases and the V segment lost 4 bases, leaving 12 bases of the junction unmatched. This CDR3 is 15 amino acids long. Germline lookup yields CDR1 SGDLS and CDR2 YYNGEE. CDR3 residues: CASSPRTGTPLGYTC. The CDR3, as DNA: TGTGCCAGCAGCCCACGGACAGGGACTCCACTTGGCTACACCTGC.

The CDR3 DNA follows: TGTGCCAGCAGCCCCCAGGGGCCTCAGGGGACAGATACGCAGTATTTT. This codes for CASSPQGPQGTDTQYF. The chain carries TRBV28 and TRBJ2-3; D might be TRBD1 (6 bases). Germline V lookup: CDR1 MDHEN, CDR2 SYDVKM. The CDR3 is made up of 16 amino acids. V lost 6 bases and J 3 bases, leaving 19 bases between the germline ends.

With respect to this clonotype: A read error is possible here, since a much larger clone lies one base away. The rearrangement uses TRBV2 and TRBJ1-2; D perhaps matches TRBD1 (5 bases). CDR1 and CDR2 from the germline V gene are SNHLY and FYNNEI. The V gene lost 3 bases and the J gene lost 6 bases, with 14 bases spanning the gap. This CDR3 contains 14 residues. The DNA of the CDR3 is TGTGCCAGCAGTGATTTTGCAGGGAGCGATGGCTACACCTTC. Its protein is CASSDFAGSDGYTF.

This clonotype has only a few counts. The chain uses TRBV11-2 and TRBJ2-5; TRBD1 matches 9 bases. The better agreement between TRBJ2-7 and the DNA end casts doubt on the J call. The CDR3 covers 18 residues. CDR1 and CDR2 from the germline V gene are SGHAT and FQNNGV. The CDR3 spells CASRRTPGTGNSSYEQYF. As DNA, the CDR3 is TGTGCCAGCAGACGCACGCCCGGGACAGGGAATTCGTCCTACGAGCAGTACTTC.